Listed below are T cell receptor beta chains from one sample, sequenced in a study of T cells in Graves' hyperthyroidism and ophthalmopathy. TCRdb analysed the multiplex PCR reads with MiXCR anew, one entry per CDR3 protein. The sample has about 400,000 distinct CDR3 sequences, under 15% seen once. The sample taken for sequencing was blood. The receptors shown here come from a woman under 40 with Graves' hyperthyroidism. Each CDR3 is given with its conserved first and last residue. Fields, in order: J gene, V gene, clone size, D gene, CDR3 protein, CDR3 DNA. D genes are given only for firm matches. Clone size is given for some rows only: seen once, a few or many times, or a class if the clone is expanded.

TRBJ1-4 TRBV28 few NA CASSRMAEKLFF TGTGCCAGCAGCCGCATGGCGGAAAAACTGTTTTTT
TRBJ1-4 TRBV5-1 NA NA CASSLSTNFNEKLFF TGCGCCAGCAGCTTGTCGACGAACTTCAATGAAAAACTGTTTTTT
TRBJ2-3 TRBV7-9 few NA CASSFQGATDTQYF TGTGCCAGCAGCTTCCAAGGGGCCACAGATACGCAGTATTTT
TRBJ1-1 TRBV10-1 NA NA CASSDFMGREAFF TGCGCCAGCAGTGATTTTATGGGGCGTGAAGCTTTCTTT
TRBJ2-6 TRBV12-3/TRBV12-4 many TRBD1 CASSWVGQGPSGANVLTF TGTGCCAGCAGTTGGGTCGGACAGGGTCCCTCTGGGGCCAACGTCCTGACTTTC
TRBJ1-5 TRBV28 NA NA CASSFPGLQWRPQHF TGTGCCAGCAGTTTCCCAGGGCTGCAATGGCGGCCCCAGCATTTT
TRBJ1-5 TRBV6-1 few NA CASSEGQVGAQPQHF TGTGCCAGCAGTGAAGGGCAGGTCGGGGCTCAGCCCCAGCATTTT
TRBJ2-7 TRBV29-1 few NA CSVGHNYEQYF TGCAGCGTTGGGCATAACTACGAGCAGTACTTC
TRBJ2-1 TRBV20-1 NA TRBD2 CSARDTGREVQFF TGCAGTGCTAGAGATACCGGGAGGGAGGTGCAGTTCTTC
TRBJ2-3 TRBV11-2 many NA CASSKRQGGDTQYF TGTGCCAGCAGCAAGCGACAGGGAGGAGATACGCAGTATTTT
TRBJ2-1 TRBV12-3/TRBV12-4 many TRBD2 CASNKGSGGYNEQFF TGTGCCAGCAATAAGGGTAGCGGGGGCTACAATGAGCAGTTCTTC
TRBJ2-7 TRBV9 NA NA CASSVDQGGWGEQYF TGTGCCAGCAGCGTAGACCAGGGTGGTTGGGGCGAGCAGTACTTC
TRBJ1-5 TRBV6-5 few NA CASSYSESNQPQHF TGTGCCAGCAGTTACTCTGAGAGCAATCAGCCCCAGCATTTT
TRBJ1-2 TRBV4-2 NA TRBD1 CASSQEGQNYGYTF TGTGCCAGCAGCCAAGAGGGACAGAACTATGGCTACACCTTC
TRBJ2-5 TRBV20-1 many NA CSARDPQETQYF TGCAGTGCTAGAGATCCCCAAGAGACCCAGTACTTC
TRBJ2-5 TRBV20-1 few NA CSASRDYQETQYF TGCAGTGCTAGTAGGGACTACCAAGAGACCCAGTACTTC
TRBJ2-7 TRBV19 NA NA CASSMFSPGDEQYF TGTGCCAGTAGTATGTTCTCCCCAGGTGACGAGCAGTACTTC
TRBJ2-5 TRBV7-2 many NA CASSLDRGPQETQYF TGTGCCAGCAGCCTGGATAGGGGACCCCAAGAGACCCAGTACTTC
TRBJ2-7 TRBV30 NA TRBD1 CAWRGGQGGYEQYF TGTGCCTGGAGGGGAGGACAGGGGGGCTACGAGCAGTACTTC
TRBJ2-1 TRBV3-1 many TRBD2 CASSRPTSGAHNEQFF TGTGCCAGCAGCCGTCCAACTAGCGGAGCTCACAATGAGCAGTTCTTC
TRBJ2-1 TRBV7-8 few TRBD2 CASSTVGLADNEQFF TGTGCCAGCAGCACCGTTGGCCTAGCGGACAATGAGCAGTTCTTC
TRBJ2-3 TRBV5-1 few TRBD2 CASSWETSGRGATQYF TGCGCCAGCAGCTGGGAGACTAGCGGGAGAGGGGCTACGCAGTATTTT
TRBJ2-2 TRBV10-1 few TRBD1 CASSPGQGRTGELFF TGCGCCAGCAGTCCGGGACAGGGTCGAACCGGGGAGCTGTTTTTT
TRBJ2-7 TRBV27 many NA CASSLGPGTNHEQYF TGTGCCAGCAGTCTAGGTCCCGGGACAAACCACGAGCAGTACTTC
TRBJ2-2 TRBV7-9 once TRBD2 CASSPSRLAGDYTGELFF TGTGCCAGCAGCCCCAGTCGCCTTGCGGGAGATTATACCGGGGAGCTGTTTTTT
TRBJ1-1 TRBV20-1 few NA CSLLDPVITEAFF TGCAGCTTACTCGACCCCGTGATCACTGAAGCTTTCTTT
TRBJ2-1 TRBV15 few TRBD2 CATSWGLAGAGEQFF TGTGCCACCAGCTGGGGACTAGCGGGAGCCGGTGAGCAGTTCTTC
TRBJ2-2 TRBV11-3 once NA CASSPRGGTPHTGELFF TGTGCCAGCAGCCCAAGAGGTGGGACCCCCCACACCGGGGAGCTGTTTTTT
TRBJ2-3 TRBV5-1 once NA CASSLGRRVADTQYF TGCGCCAGCAGCTTGGGCCGGAGAGTGGCAGATACGCAGTATTTT
TRBJ1-1 TRBV6-1 many TRBD1 CATMTGSLSNTEAFF TGTGCCACCATGACAGGGTCCCTCTCGAACACTGAAGCTTTCTTT
TRBJ2-1 TRBV5-1 few NA CASSLGGSYSEQFF TGCGCCAGCAGCTTGGGCGGGTCCTACAGTGAGCAGTTCTTC
TRBJ2-5 TRBV3-1 many TRBD1 CASSPRTGSETQYF TGTGCCAGCAGCCCGAGGACAGGGAGCGAGACCCAGTACTTC
TRBJ2-7 TRBV6-2/TRBV6-3 many NA CASSSGFEQYF TGTGCCAGCAGTTCAGGGTTCGAGCAGTACTTC
TRBJ2-7 TRBV5-1 NA NA CASSSLVGGPQTYEQYF TGCGCCAGCAGCTCCCTAGTGGGAGGCCCTCAGACCTACGAGCAGTACTTC
TRBJ2-3 TRBV10-1 NA NA CATLLRAGLTDTQYF TGCGCCACCCTTTTGAGGGCAGGGCTAACAGATACGCAGTATTTT
TRBJ1-1 TRBV2 NA NA CASRLGGRSEAFF TGTGCCAGCAGGTTGGGGGGGCGTTCTGAAGCTTTCTTT
TRBJ2-5 TRBV20-1 NA TRBD2 CSARGLAGVQETQYF TGCAGTGCTAGAGGACTAGCGGGAGTTCAAGAGACCCAGTACTTC
TRBJ2-7 TRBV29-1 many NA CSAGGGDEQYF TGCAGCGCCGGAGGGGGGGACGAGCAGTACTTC
TRBJ2-1 TRBV20-1 few TRBD2 CSARGAGTSVYEQFF TGCAGTGCTAGAGGGGCGGGGACTAGCGTTTATGAGCAGTTCTTC
TRBJ2-1 TRBV5-4 NA TRBD2 CASSLISGSQNEQFF TGTGCCAGCAGCTTAATTAGCGGGAGTCAAAATGAGCAGTTCTTC
TRBJ2-5 TRBV18 NA NA CASSPNLPPETQYF TGTGCCAGCTCACCAAACCTGCCCCCAGAGACCCAGTACTTC
TRBJ2-2 TRBV27 NA NA CASSFLGGGSGPNVGELSF TGTGCCAGCAGCTTCTTAGGGGGCGGGAGTGGTCCAAACGTCGGGGAGCTGTCTTTT
TRBJ2-5 TRBV11-2 NA NA CASSFNERETQYF TGTGCCAGCAGCTTTAACGAGCGTGAGACCCAGTACTTC
TRBJ1-5 TRBV4-2 NA NA CASSQDRDRPQHF TGTGCCAGCAGCCAAGATAGGGATCGGCCCCAGCATTTT
TRBJ2-7 TRBV4-2 NA NA CASSQESAYVGGHGYEQYF TGTGCCAGCAGCCAAGAATCGGCATATGTTGGGGGGCATGGCTACGAGCAGTACTTC
TRBJ1-1 TRBV3-1 many NA CASSQGKVTEAFF TGTGCCAGCAGCCAAGGAAAAGTCACTGAAGCTTTCTTT
TRBJ2-7 TRBV2 many NA CASSTLGGTNEQYF TGTGCCAGCAGCACCCTGGGGGGAACAAACGAGCAGTACTTC
TRBJ2-7 TRBV7-2 many TRBD2 CASSPTGTSGRQQYF TGTGCCAGCAGCCCGACAGGGACTAGCGGGAGGCAGCAGTACTTC